These 23 T cell receptor beta chains share one sample of origin, sequenced in a study of T cells in Graves' hyperthyroidism and ophthalmopathy (dated by TCRdb to about 2019). The library relied on multiplex PCR. The instrument given in TCRdb is Illumina HiSeq 2000. The TCR beta CDR3 regions were amplified from RNA transcripts. The TCR CDR3 was subjected to a first round of RT-PCR using the HTBI primer set and the Qiagen OneStep RT-PCR kit. TCRdb redid the processing of the public reads, applying fastp at Q25 and MiXCR, and retained in-frame beta chains. Every entry covers one CDR3 protein and lists the most common genes and DNA from its rows. For this sample there are 450,000 to 650,000 distinct CDR3 sequences; 11% to 15% appear just once. Clones ranked in the top ten supply 6.5% to 9% of the sample. Sequencing was done on a sample of blood. These receptors all come from a woman aged 18-35 years with Graves' ophthalmopathy.

At least ten counts were recorded for this clonotype. The V gene is TRBV6-1, the J gene TRBJ2-5; TRBD1 matches at 7 bases. From germline, CDR1 is MNHNS and CDR2 SASEGT. The length of the CDR3 is 16 residues. V trimming: 6 bases; J trimming: 4 bases; junction bases outside the gene matches: 14. The CDR3 loop is CASRPRPRDRRETQYF. In DNA form, the CDR3 reads TGTGCCAGCAGACCACGTCCCCGGGACAGAAGAGAGACCCAGTACTTC.

The chain has TRBV27 and TRBJ1-1, with D tentatively TRBD1 (6 bases). CDR1 is MNHEY, CDR2 SMNVEV, per germline (reference sequence). This CDR3 is 17 amino acids long. Trimming removed 9 bases at V and 1 base at J, with 24 bases between. The CDR3: CASITGTLTFGNTEAFF. CDR3 DNA: TGTGCCAGTATTACCGGGACACTCACCTTCGGGAACACTGAAGCTTTCTTT.

This clonotype was picked up a small number of times. The J gene is TRBJ2-1, the V gene TRBV25-1, with D tentatively TRBD1 (6 bases). The CDR3 covers 15 residues. The germline CDR1 and CDR2 sequences are MGHDK and SYGVNS. Trimming took 4 bases from V and 1 from J, leaving 11 bases between them. CDR3 coding DNA: TGTGCCAGCAGTGGGACAGAAAGGTCCTACAATGAGCAGTTCTTC. Encoded protein: CASSGTERSYNEQFF.

The CDR3 loop is CASSHSGTGGEKLFF. The CDR3, as DNA: TGTGCCAGCAGCCATAGCGGGACAGGGGGGGAAAAACTGTTTTTT. The chain has TRBV3-1 and TRBJ1-4, with TRBD1 matching over 11 bases. The CDR3 is 15 residues long. Germline V lookup: CDR1 LGHDT, CDR2 YNNKEL (reference sequence). Losses at the gene ends were 3 bases for V and 8 bases for J; bases not matched to a gene: 5.

The sample holds many counts of this clonotype. This chain links TRBV7-2 with TRBJ2-7; D assignment may be TRBD1 or TRBD2 (6 bases each). V was trimmed by 5 bases and J by 6 bases, leaving 17 bases between them. Germline V gives CDR1 SGHTA, CDR2 FQGNSA. The CDR3 is 14 amino acids. Here the CDR3 DNA reads TGTGCCAGCAGCGTAAGATCACAGGGAGGCGAGCAGTACTTC. Amino acids: CASSVRSQGGEQYF.

This clonotype has a count of ten or more. The rearrangement links TRBV18 to TRBJ1-1; no reliable D call. Trimming pared 3 bases from V and 3 bases from J, leaving 8 bases between. Germline V CDR1 and CDR2: KGHSH, LQKENI. The CDR3 is made up of 13 amino acids. The CDR3 DNA follows: TGTGCCAGCTCACCTAGGGTGGACACTGAAGCTTTCTTT. As protein: CASSPRVDTEAFF. Full variable domain (outside the CDR3, taken from reference TRBV18 and TRBJ1-1): NAGVMQNPRHLVRRRGQEARLRCSPMKGHSHVYWYRQLPEEGLKFMVYLQKENIIDESGMPKERFSAEFPKEGPSILRIQQVVRGDSAAYFCASSPRVDTEAFFGQGTRLTVV.

At least ten counts were recorded for this clonotype. The chain links TRBV7-3 to TRBJ2-2, with D possibly being TRBD1 (5 bases). The CDR3 has 17 residues. Germline V gene data show CDR1 as SGHTA and CDR2 as FQGTGA. V lost 4 bases, J lost 0 bases, and 15 bases lay in between. The CDR3, as DNA: TGTGCCAGCAGCTATCCCGGACACGACGCGAACACCGGGGAGCTGTTTTTT. Translation gives CASSYPGHDANTGELFF.

This clonotype was observed at least ten times. V usage is TRBV5-1 and J usage is TRBJ2-1, with 11 nucleotides matching TRBD2. The CDR3 length is 19 residues. V was pared by 3 bases and J by 5 bases, with 16 bases of the junction left unmatched. CDR1 is SGHRS and CDR2 is YFSETQ in the germline V gene. The CDR3 protein is CASSSVWRTGTSGNNEQFF. CDR3 nucleotides: TGCGCCAGCAGCTCCGTATGGAGGACCGGGACTAGCGGAAACAATGAGCAGTTCTTC.

The gene calls are TRBV6-1 and TRBJ2-6; D is ambiguous. The CDR3 loop spans 16 amino acids. Germline V gives CDR1 MNHNS, CDR2 SASEGT. Trimming pared 5 bases from V and 3 bases from J, leaving 14 bases between. CDR3 sequence: CASSTPHSCGANVLTF. In DNA, the CDR3 is TGTGCCAGCAGTACCCCCCACAGCTGTGGGGCCAACGTCCTGACTTTC.

The chain is built from TRBV7-8 and TRBJ2-7, with unresolved D. V shed 5 bases and J shed 2 bases, with 13 bases lying between them. This CDR3 is 14 amino acids long. The germline gives CDR1 SGHVS, CDR2 FQNEAQ. The CDR3 loop reads CASSQSDQPYEQYF. CDR3 DNA: TGTGCCAGCAGCCAAAGCGACCAACCCTACGAGCAGTACTTC.

This clonotype was seen at least ten times. This chain connects TRBV20-1 to TRBJ2-1; TRBD2 matches at 11 bases. The germline V gene has CDR1 DFQATT and CDR2 SNEGSKA (reference sequence). J was trimmed by 5 bases and V by 3 bases; bases with no gene match: 3. The CDR3 has 14 residues. CDR3 protein: CSASVAGGNNEQFF. The CDR3 DNA reads as TGCAGTGCTAGCGTAGCGGGAGGGAACAATGAGCAGTTCTTC.

This clonotype was counted at least ten times. V gene TRBV9 combines with J gene TRBJ2-1; D gene uncertain. Germline V gene lookup returns CDR1 SGDLS and CDR2 YYNGEE. CDR3 length: 13 amino acids. Trimming took off 0 bases at V and 9 bases at J, with 10 bases between the two ends. CDR3 DNA: TGTGCCAGCAGCGTAGATATGACTCCTGAGCAGTTCTTC. Its protein is CASSVDMTPEQFF.

Many counts were recorded for this clonotype. This sequence joins TRBV30 and TRBJ2-5, with TRBD1 as a possible D gene (7 bases). CDR3 length equals 15 residues. The germline V and J ends were trimmed by 3 bases and 4 bases, with 18 bases remaining between them. CDR1 is GTSNPN and CDR2 is SVGIG in the germline V gene (reference sequence). CDR3 DNA sequence: TGTGCCTGGAGCGCGGGGACAGACTATAGAGAGACCCAGTACTTC. Translated: CAWSAGTDYRETQYF.

This clonotype has only a few counts. The chain recombines TRBV6-1 with TRBJ2-1; TRBD1 or TRBD2 may be the D gene (5 bases each). The V and J ends lost 6 bases and 2 bases respectively, with 14 bases between them. Germline V gene data show CDR1 as MNHNS and CDR2 as SASEGT. The CDR3 contains 15 residues. The CDR3, as DNA: TGTGCCAGCAGCGGGGCCCGGCCGACCTACAATGAGCAGTTCTTC. Its translation: CASSGARPTYNEQFF.

On this clonotype itself: This may be a read error: a much more frequent sequence differs by one nucleotide. The chain is built from TRBV7-2 and TRBJ1-2; TRBD1 agrees at 7 bases. There are 15 residues in the CDR3. The V segment lost 10 bases and the J segment 2 bases; nucleotides outside the gene matches: 13. Germline V lookup: CDR1 SGHTA, CDR2 FQGNSA. The chain's CDR3 is CATSSITGANYGYTF. DNA of the CDR3: TGTGCCACCAGTTCCATTACAGGGGCGAACTATGGCTACACCTTC.

This clonotype has a handful of counts. The chain links TRBV5-1 to TRBJ2-5; D unclear. V gave up 1 base and J gave up 5 bases, with 9 bases separating them. The CDR3 covers 13 residues. Germline-derived CDR1 and CDR2 are SGHRS and YFSETQ. The CDR3, as DNA: TGCGCCAGCAGCTTGATCGGGTATGAGACCCAGTACTTC. As protein: CASSLIGYETQYF.

This clonotype was seen more than once but under ten times. One end of the junction is discordant with germline, which a read error may explain. The chain uses TRBV24-1 and TRBJ2-2, with D possibly matching TRBD1 (6 bases). Germline V gives CDR1 KGHDR, CDR2 SFDVKD. This CDR3 has 16 amino acids. CDR3 sequence reads: CATSDPGHGDTGEPFF. The CDR3 DNA sequence: TGTGCCACCAGTGACCCCGGACACGGGGACACCGGGGAGCCGTTTTTT.

This clonotype was detected ten times or more. The chain links TRBV27 to TRBJ1-1; D gene ambiguous. CDR1 is MNHEY, CDR2 SMNVEV, per germline (reference sequence). Trimming took off 1 base at V and 9 bases at J, with 15 bases between the two ends. This CDR3 is 14 amino acids long. The CDR3 spells CASSLYEEGSKAFF. CDR3 DNA sequence: TGTGCCAGCAGTTTATACGAGGAGGGTTCGAAAGCTTTCTTT.

In its sample, this clonotype was seen a few times. The J gene is TRBJ2-1, the V gene TRBV19; 10 positions agree with TRBD1. The CDR3 consists of 20 residues. The J segment lost 4 bases and the V segment lost 7 bases, leaving 22 bases of the junction unmatched. Looked up from germline, CDR1 is LNHDA and CDR2 is SQIVND (reference sequence). CDR3 sequence: CASNPLPGQGPPVGYNEQFF. The CDR3 DNA is TGTGCCAGTAACCCTCTACCGGGACAGGGGCCACCAGTTGGTTACAATGAGCAGTTCTTC.

This clonotype appeared a few times. The chain recombines TRBV9 with TRBJ2-2, with a possible D match to TRBD1 (7 bases). The V gene lost 1 base and the J gene lost 13 bases, with 17 bases spanning the gap. This CDR3 contains 14 residues. In germline, CDR1 is SGDLS, CDR2 YYNGEE. The CDR3 sequence: CASSVNSGTAGLFF. The CDR3 bases are TGTGCCAGCAGCGTAAACTCCGGGACAGCGGGGCTGTTTTTT. Combining the CDR3 with reference TRBV9 and TRBJ2-2 gives the whole variable domain DSGVTQTPKHLITATGQRVTLRCSPRSGDLSVYWYQQSLDQGLQFLIQYYNGEERAKGNILERFSAQQFPDLHSELNLSSLELGDSALYFCASSVNSGTAGLFFGEGSRLTVL.

Concerning this clonotype: It may be a read error: a sequence one base away is much more abundant. J is TRBJ2-7 and V is TRBV5-8; D may be TRBD2 (5 bases). The CDR3 sequence is 15 residues long. Germline loops: CDR1 SGHTS, CDR2 YDEGEE. CDR3 region: CASSHGVGMIYERYF. For the CDR3, the DNA is TGTGCCAGCAGCCACGGGGTGGGTATGATCTACGAGCGGTACTTC.

The V call is TRBV19, the J call TRBJ2-2; D tentatively fits TRBD1 or TRBD2 (5 bases each). V gave up 1 base and J gave up 3 bases, with 12 bases separating them. Germline-derived CDR1 and CDR2 are LNHDA and SQIVND (reference sequence). The CDR3 spans 16 residues. The DNA for the CDR3 is TGTGCCAGTAGTATAGGGGGACCCGGATACACCGGGGAGCTGTTTTTT. Encoded protein: CASSIGGPGYTGELFF.

Of note for this clonotype: A single base separates this from a much larger clone, so it may be a read error. The gene calls are TRBV7-2 and TRBJ1-1, with D tentatively TRBD1 (5 bases). The CDR3 totals 14 residues. Looked up from germline, CDR1 is SGHTA and CDR2 is FQGNSA. The CDR3 region is CANSSLKGSTEAFF. In DNA, the CDR3 is TGTGCCAACAGCTCCCTGAAGGGGAGCACTGAAGCTTTCTTT.